This T cell receptor (beta chain) was found in a study of early T cells in non-severe SARS-CoV-2 infection. MiXCR was run by TCRdb on the 5' RACE reads, yielding one entry per CDR3 protein. The table shows 50,000 or so distinct CDR3 sequences, with under 15% occurring only once. This clonotype occurred many times. CDR1 SGHRS and CDR2 YFSETQ come from the germline V gene. The CDR3 extends over 17 amino acids. The V gene lost 3 bases and the J gene lost 1 base, with 14 bases spanning the gap. V is TRBV5-1 and J is TRBJ2-6, with D perhaps given as TRBD1 or TRBD2 (5 bases each). Specimen: whole blood, collected at baseline. This clonotype was sampled from an adult who was a healthcare worker with PCR-confirmed SARS-CoV-2 infection or an uninfected control (not recorded which). The CDR3 is CASSWDSGTSGANVLTF. CDR3 nucleotides: TGCGCCAGCAGCTGGGATTCCGGGACGTCTGGGGCCAACGTCCTGACTTTC.